This TCR beta chain originates from a study of OX40 agonist ivuxolimab in advanced cancers. The CDR3 covers 15 residues. V was pared by 6 bases and J by 5 bases, with 11 bases of the junction left unmatched. Germline values: CDR1 SGHVS, CDR2 FQNEAQ. Produced via immunoSEQ multiplex PCR; TCRdb's table is partial and in-frame only. The table shows some 86,000 clones, with about 89% occurring only once. The sequence came from an adult with an advanced solid tumor such as melanoma, head and neck, liver or kidney cancer. Sequencing was performed on CD4+ or CD8+ T cells sorted from blood, taken in a trial of the OX40 agonist ivuxolimab. The genes are TRBV7-8 and TRBJ1-1; 8 bases are a match to TRBD1. In DNA form, the CDR3 reads TGTGCCAGCAGGCGAACTACAGGGGGTGGAACTGAAGCTTTCTTT. Protein sequence: CASRRTTGGGTEAFF.